Sequencing of this TCR beta chain was carried out in a study of T cells in Graves' hyperthyroidism and ophthalmopathy. Broader study findings: Model-based prediction identified ophthalmopathy a median 6.5 months prior to its onset.

This CDR3 has 13 residues. Per germline, CDR1 LNHNV and CDR2 YYDKDF (reference sequence). Trimming took off 1 base at V and 6 bases at J, with 9 bases between the two ends. As regards this clonotype: Antigen unknown.

Among the patients, aged 18 to 65, hyperthyroidism was newly diagnosed and had lasted under 2 months. Clinicians diagnosed patients from clinical symptoms, serum thyroxine and TRAb, thyroid ultrasound and orbital computed tomography. The sample of blood was obtained at first hyperthyroidism diagnosis (before any ophthalmopathy symptoms). Regions amplified from RNA transcripts were the TCR beta CDR3 regions. The HTBI set primed first-round TCR CDR3 RT-PCR. MiXCR was run by TCRdb on the multiplex PCR reads, yielding one entry per CDR3 protein. In the table there are about 130,000 distinct CDR3 sequences, approximately 24% of which are singletons.

This sequence joins TRBV15 and TRBJ1-1, with D possibly being TRBD1 (5 bases). The source is a woman aged 45 to 65 with Graves' hyperthyroidism that later progressed to Graves' ophthalmopathy. The source material was blood. In nucleotides, the CDR3 is TGTGCCACCAGCAGAGGGGGGTTTGCTGAAGCTTTCTTT. Its protein is CATSRGGFAEAFF.